These 12 T cell receptor beta chains were sequenced from one sample in a study of blood T cell repertoires in COVID-19 (dated by TCRdb to about 2020). Library preparation was by the immunoSEQ multiplex PCR assay. TCRdb obtained this table from immuneACCESS and retained in-frame rearrangements with V and J assigned. These tables miss some clones; where compared with another copy, unresolved V genes account for less than half of the shortfall, and the remainder is unexplained. The sample table records more than 65,000 clones; 75% to 90% of these occur just once. The ten biggest clones cover 5.1% of the sample. The source material was peripheral blood. Receptors were obtained from a man at least 80 years old with acute or convalescent COVID-19.

The chain carries TRBV6-2 or TRBV6-3 and TRBJ2-1; D gene uncertain. Trimming removed 6 bases from V and 3 bases from J, with 21 bases in between. Germline V CDR1 and CDR2: MNHEY, SVGEGT. This CDR3 is 17 amino acids long. Here the CDR3 reads CASSPPLTTVIYNEQFF. CDR3 bases: TGTGCCAGCAGCCCTCCTCTAACTACCGTGATCTACAATGAGCAGTTCTTC.

V is TRBV10-2 and J is TRBJ2-2; perhaps TRBD1 as D (7 bases). The V end lost 2 bases, the J end lost 6 bases, and 13 bases lay between the germline ends. The germline CDR1 and CDR2 sequences are WSHSY and SAAADI. This CDR3 has 15 residues. The CDR3 loop reads CASSEHGGGSGELFF. The CDR3 DNA is TGCGCCAGCAGTGAGCACGGAGGGGGCTCCGGGGAGCTGTTTTTT.

The chain has TRBV30 and TRBJ1-6, with 8 bases identical to TRBD1. V trimming: 0 bases; J trimming: 8 bases; junction bases outside the gene matches: 3. In germline, CDR1 is GTSNPN, CDR2 SVGIG (reference sequence). This CDR3 region has 14 residues. The CDR3, as DNA: TGTGCCTGGAGTGTCGGACAGGGTTATTCACCCCTCCACTTT. This codes for CAWSVGQGYSPLHF. Using reference TRBV30 and TRBJ1-6 for the parts outside the CDR3, the full variable domain is SQTIHQWPATLVQPVGSPLSLECTVEGTSNPNLYWYRQAAGRGLQLLFYSVGIGQISSEVPQNLSASRPQDRQFILSSKKLLLSDSGFYLCAWSVGQGYSPLHFGNGTRLTVT.

The chain joins TRBV7-7 to TRBJ2-1, with TRBD1 matching over 11 bases. Trimming took 5 bases from V and 12 from J; bases not matched to a gene: 21. The CDR3 spans 18 residues. Germline-derived CDR1 and CDR2 are SSHAT and FNYEAQ (reference sequence). CDR3 in DNA: TGTGCCAGCAGCCCTCTTCCGGGGGAACGGGACAGGGGGAGAGGGCAGTTCTTC. This codes for CASSPLPGERDRGRGQFF.

The rearrangement joins TRBV4-2 to TRBJ1-4; 11 nucleotides agree with TRBD1. This CDR3 is built from 16 residues. Germline loops: CDR1 LGHNA, CDR2 YNFKEQ. Trimming at V came to 0 bases and at J to 5 bases, leaving 2 bases not matched to a gene. The CDR3 is CASSQERTGGNEKLFF. The CDR3 DNA reads as TGTGCCAGCAGCCAAGAGAGGACAGGGGGCAATGAAAAACTGTTTTTT.

CDR3 DNA: TGTGCCAGCAGCTTAGCGGGAGTAACCTACGAGCAGTACTTC. It translates to CASSLAGVTYEQYF. The V gene is TRBV7-6, the J gene TRBJ2-7, with D possibly matching TRBD2 (5 bases). V lost 0 bases to trimming and J lost 2 bases, with 8 bases between them. Germline V gives CDR1 SGHVS, CDR2 FNYEAQ. The CDR3 contains 14 residues.

The sample holds a few counts of this clone. This chain uses TRBV18 with TRBJ1-5; TRBD1 is a possible D gene (6 bases). The V end lost 0 bases, the J end lost 6 bases, and 12 bases lay between the germline ends. Germline assignment: CDR1 KGHSH and CDR2 LQKENI. This CDR3 contains 15 residues. CDR3 sequence (DNA): TGTGCCAGCTCACCACCCAACAGGGAAGGTCAGCCCCAGCATTTT. Protein product: CASSPPNREGQPQHF.

This clone has only a few counts. The gene calls are TRBV7-9 and TRBJ1-4; 7 bases line up with TRBD1. V dropped 4 bases and J dropped 8; count of bases not matched to a gene: 7. This CDR3 has 14 residues. Germline V CDR1 and CDR2: SEHNR, FQNEAQ (reference sequence). In DNA, the CDR3 is TGTGCCAGCAGCTCGGGGACAGAAGGAGAAAAACTGTTTTTT. Protein sequence: CASSSGTEGEKLFF.

This clone was detected only once. J is TRBJ1-2 and V is TRBV28; D is ambiguous. Trimming took 2 bases from V and 8 from J, leaving 12 bases between them. The CDR3 sequence is 13 residues long. The germline V gene encodes CDR1 MDHEN and CDR2 SYDVKM. The CDR3 loop is CASSLKQAGGYTF. The CDR3 bases are TGTGCCAGCAGTTTAAAGCAGGCGGGAGGCTACACCTTC.

V gene TRBV27 combines with J gene TRBJ2-7; 7 nucleotides match TRBD1. This CDR3 is built from 14 residues. Germline CDR1 and CDR2: MNHEY and SMNVEV (reference sequence). The junction had 5 bases not matched to a gene; V was cut back by 6 bases and J by 0 bases. The CDR3, as DNA: TGTGCCAGCAGGCGGACAGGCAACTCCTACGAGCAGTACTTC. This gives the protein CASRRTGNSYEQYF.

This chain joins TRBV7-2 and TRBJ2-7; D might be TRBD2 (5 bases). Looked up from germline, CDR1 is SGHTA and CDR2 is FQGNSA. Trimming pared 0 bases from V and 2 bases from J, leaving 11 bases between. The CDR3 is 15 residues long. This chain's CDR3 is CASSLAREHPYEQYF. CDR3 nucleotides: TGTGCCAGCAGCTTAGCCCGGGAACACCCCTACGAGCAGTACTTC.

The chain is built from TRBV5-1 and TRBJ2-2, with 8 nucleotides matching TRBD2. The germline gives CDR1 SGHRS, CDR2 YFSETQ. The J segment lost 6 bases and the V segment lost 4 bases, leaving 2 bases of the junction unmatched. This CDR3 has 13 amino acids. CDR3 loop: CASSPGGAGELFF. The CDR3, as DNA: TGCGCCAGCAGCCCGGGGGGGGCCGGGGAGCTGTTTTTT.